This T cell receptor (beta chain) was recovered during a study of shared clonotypes between healthy human individuals. Study results and limitations: Compared with clonotypes that all four donors shared, non-shared clonotypes had lower generation probabilities. Even with large depth, rarefaction showed that sorted-subset sequencing was incomplete.

Naive CD4+ cells were CD45RA-selected; the remaining cells were memory. Trimming stripped 0 bases from V and 0 bases from J, with 7 bases between. Germline V gives CDR1 SGHRS, CDR2 YFSETQ. This CDR3 is 15 amino acids long. Researchers ran the assay at a deep level. Assay: immunoSEQ multiplex PCR; the TCRdb copy retains only in-frame clones and omits some. The table records 1,400,000 or so clones, less than 99% of them present only once. Regarding this clone: What it binds is not known. The sample holds other DNA sequences that translate to the same CDR3.

This chain uses TRBV5-1 with TRBJ1-3, with D uncertain. The sample consisted of naive CD4+ T cells sorted from blood. Described subset: CD45RA+ positively selected. This clonotype was sampled from a man in his thirties or forties in good health. The DNA of the CDR3 is TGCGCCAGCAGCTTGGGGGGAGTCTCTGGAAACACCATATATTTT. Protein sequence: CASSLGGVSGNTIYF.